The source of this T cell receptor beta chain is a study of T cells in localized non-small cell lung cancer. Study-wide points: T cell clonality was highest in uninvolved adjacent lung, above tumor. In the blood, greater T cell density corresponded to longer overall survival.

Data came from immunoSEQ multiplex PCR; TCRdb stores just in-frame clones and leaves some out. The repertoire includes 25,000 to 30,000 clones, 80% to 90% of them detected once, and about 7% sits in the top ten. This CDR3 has 14 residues. The ends were cut back, 8 bases at V and 2 bases at J, with 17 bases in the middle. Germline V CDR1 and CDR2: SGHRS, YFSETQ. Worth noting for this clone: Antigen specificity is unknown.

This TCR was recovered from an older male donor with stage I lung adenocarcinoma. The specimen comprised peripheral blood, sampled before any cancer treatment. The gene calls are TRBV5-1 and TRBJ2-7; D is perhaps TRBD1 (6 bases). CDR3 protein: CARQGPGETYEQYF. CDR3 in DNA: TGCGCCAGGCAGGGGCCAGGGGAAACCTACGAGCAGTACTTC. Full variable domain (outside the CDR3, taken from reference TRBV5-1 and TRBJ2-7): KAGVTQTPRYLIKTRGQQVTLSCSPISGHRSVSWYQQTPGQGLQFLFEYFSETQRNKGNFPGRFSGRQFSNSRSEMNVSTLELGDSALYLCARQGPGETYEQYFGPGTRLTVT.